This T cell receptor beta chain was observed in a study of T cell repertoires in cytomegalovirus infection. Study at large: Public TCR beta signatures marked donors with CMV infection and the matching HLA.

A note on this clonotype: Antigen specificity is unknown.

Study conclusions and caveats: CMV-specific TCR beta clonotypes restricted by HLA-C were the ones dominating the ex vivo response. Individuals carrying CMV plus the relevant HLA were identified by cumulative frequency of public TCR beta families.

In TCRdb, the reads were re-called with MiXCR into one record per CDR3 protein. The data contain about 230,000 distinct CDR3 sequences, approximately 22% of them singletons. V gave up 7 bases and J gave up 1 base, with 10 bases separating them. CDR1 is MNHNS, CDR2 SASEGT, per germline. This CDR3 is 13 amino acids long. This receptor was identified in a human donor in good health (CMV status not recorded). Some clones in this sample may be carry-over from other donors' samples. The sample was CD8+ T cells from PBMCs. This chain uses TRBV6-1 with TRBJ2-5; D is ambiguous. CDR3 DNA: TGTGCCAGCAAAAAGAGTCTCCAAGAGACCCAGTACTTC. It is translated as CASKKSLQETQYF.